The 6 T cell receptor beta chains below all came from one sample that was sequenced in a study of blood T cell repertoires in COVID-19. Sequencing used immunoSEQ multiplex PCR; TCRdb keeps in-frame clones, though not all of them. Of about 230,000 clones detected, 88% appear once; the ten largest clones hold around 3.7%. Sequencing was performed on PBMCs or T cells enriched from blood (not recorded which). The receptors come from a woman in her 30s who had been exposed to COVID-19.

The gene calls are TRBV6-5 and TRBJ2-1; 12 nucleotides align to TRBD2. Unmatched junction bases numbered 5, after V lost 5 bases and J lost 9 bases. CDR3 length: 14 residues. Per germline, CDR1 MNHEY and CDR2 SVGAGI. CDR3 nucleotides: TGTGCCAGCAGTCTAGCGGGAGGGCCGAGTGAGCAGTTCTTC. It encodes CASSLAGGPSEQFF.

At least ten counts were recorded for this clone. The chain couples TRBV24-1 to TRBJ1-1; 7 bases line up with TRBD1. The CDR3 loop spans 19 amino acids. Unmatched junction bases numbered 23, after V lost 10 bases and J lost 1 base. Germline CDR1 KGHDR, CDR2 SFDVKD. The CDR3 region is CATSAQNFLQGKENTEAFF. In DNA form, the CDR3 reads TGTGCCACGTCCGCCCAAAATTTTCTACAGGGGAAAGAGAACACTGAAGCTTTCTTT.

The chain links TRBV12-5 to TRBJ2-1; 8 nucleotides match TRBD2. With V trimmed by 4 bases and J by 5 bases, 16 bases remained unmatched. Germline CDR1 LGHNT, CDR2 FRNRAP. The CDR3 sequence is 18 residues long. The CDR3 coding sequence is TGTGCTAGTGGTTCGCCCCTCAGGGCTAGCGGGCCCGACAATGAGCAGTTCTTC. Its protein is CASGSPLRASGPDNEQFF.

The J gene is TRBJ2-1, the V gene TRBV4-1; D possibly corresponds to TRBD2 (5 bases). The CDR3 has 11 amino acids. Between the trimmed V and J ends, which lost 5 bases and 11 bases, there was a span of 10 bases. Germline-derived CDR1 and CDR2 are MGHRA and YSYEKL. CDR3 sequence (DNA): TGCGCCAGCAGCATTAGCGCAAAGCAGTTCTTC. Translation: CASSISAKQFF.

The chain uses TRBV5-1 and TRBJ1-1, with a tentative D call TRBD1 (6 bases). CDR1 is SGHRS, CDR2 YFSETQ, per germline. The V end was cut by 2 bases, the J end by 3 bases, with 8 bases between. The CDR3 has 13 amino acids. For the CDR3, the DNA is TGCGCCAGCAGCTTCTCAGGGGACACTGAAGCTTTCTTT. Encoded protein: CASSFSGDTEAFF.

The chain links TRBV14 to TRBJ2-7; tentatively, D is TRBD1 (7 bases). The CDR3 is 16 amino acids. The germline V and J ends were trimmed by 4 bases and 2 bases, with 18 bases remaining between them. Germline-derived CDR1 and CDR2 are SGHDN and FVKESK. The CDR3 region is CASSRKGGTATYEQYF. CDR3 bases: TGTGCCAGCAGCCGAAAAGGCGGGACAGCTACCTACGAGCAGTACTTC.